This T cell receptor (beta chain) was found in a study of cytomegalovirus exposure and HLA in healthy donors. Remarks on this clone: Its target is not known.

Study results and caveats: Most CMV-associated TCR beta chains were later found to appear HLA-restricted. Some V segments (TRBV6-2 and TRBV6-3 among them) were excluded as indistinguishable.

PCR primers comprised 60 Vbeta and 13 Jbeta primers. TCRdb keeps only in-frame clones here, not all; method: immunoSEQ multiplex PCR. The data show 270,000 or so clones, 80% to 90% seen once. This CDR3 is 14 amino acids long. Per the germline V gene, CDR1 is KGHSH and CDR2 is LQKENI. Trimming took off 3 bases at V and 8 bases at J, with 16 bases between the two ends. The rearrangement links TRBV18 to TRBJ1-2; D might be TRBD1 (6 bases). Input material: PBMCs. This receptor was identified in a middle-aged man in good health and CMV-seropositive. The CDR3 DNA follows: TGTGCCAGCTCACCCTTGTCGGCCCAGGGGGGCTACACCTTC. Its translation: CASSPLSAQGGYTF.